These T cell receptor beta chains were read from a single sample in a study of cytomegalovirus exposure and HLA in healthy donors. This table comes from immunoSEQ multiplex PCR, and its TCRdb copy is limited to in-frame clones, with some not included. The table records 150,000 to 200,000 clones, roughly 80% of them present only once. The sequencing sample was made of PBMCs. Every receptor here comes from a man aged 18 to 29 in good health and CMV-seropositive. CDR3s include the opening cysteine and the closing phenylalanine or tryptophan. Each record gives: D gene, J gene, CDR3 length, clone size, V gene, CDR3 protein, CDR3 DNA. D genes are given only for firm matches. Some rows have no size entry. The others give once, few or many, or a class for an expanded clone.

- TRBJ1-3 19 - TRBV7-6 CASSQIPPGAGGIGNTIYF TGTGCCAGCAGCCAGATACCCCCGGGAGCCGGGGGAATTGGAAACACCATATATTTT
- TRBJ2-1 14 - TRBV29-1 CSVEADYSYNEQFF TGCAGCGTTGAAGCCGACTACTCCTACAATGAGCAGTTCTTC
TRBD1 TRBJ2-7 13 - TRBV5-4 CASSSGQGNEQYF TGTGCCAGCAGCTCGGGACAGGGCAACGAGCAGTACTTC
TRBD2 TRBJ2-2 14 - TRBV2 CASSSSGRTGELFF TGTGCCAGCAGTTCTAGCGGCCGCACCGGGGAGCTGTTTTTT
- TRBJ2-7 13 - TRBV5-6 CASSFDYPDEQYF TGTGCCAGCAGCTTTGACTACCCCGACGAGCAGTACTTC
- TRBJ1-1 14 - TRBV5-1 CASSLVQTNTEAFF TGCGCCAGCAGCTTGGTTCAGACTAACACTGAAGCTTTCTTT
TRBD2 TRBJ2-1 20 - TRBV19 CASSIAGLAGTRSSYNEQFF TGTGCCAGTAGTATAGCCGGACTAGCGGGAACAAGGAGCTCCTACAATGAGCAGTTCTTC
- TRBJ2-5 16 - TRBV4-2 CASSQFDRGGGGEQYF TGTGCCAGCAGCCAATTCGACAGGGGAGGGGGCGGGGAGCAGTACTTC
- TRBJ2-5 14 - TRBV7-2 CASSIETGQETQYF TGTGCCAGCAGCATCGAGACAGGTCAAGAGACCCAGTACTTC
TRBD2 TRBJ2-3 14 few TRBV2 CASSESLAGDTQYF TGTGCCAGCAGTGAAAGCCTAGCGGGAGATACGCAGTATTTT
- TRBJ2-5 16 few TRBV11-2 CASSLDHLTSQETQYF TGTGCCAGCAGCTTAGATCATTTAACTAGTCAAGAGACCCAGTACTTC